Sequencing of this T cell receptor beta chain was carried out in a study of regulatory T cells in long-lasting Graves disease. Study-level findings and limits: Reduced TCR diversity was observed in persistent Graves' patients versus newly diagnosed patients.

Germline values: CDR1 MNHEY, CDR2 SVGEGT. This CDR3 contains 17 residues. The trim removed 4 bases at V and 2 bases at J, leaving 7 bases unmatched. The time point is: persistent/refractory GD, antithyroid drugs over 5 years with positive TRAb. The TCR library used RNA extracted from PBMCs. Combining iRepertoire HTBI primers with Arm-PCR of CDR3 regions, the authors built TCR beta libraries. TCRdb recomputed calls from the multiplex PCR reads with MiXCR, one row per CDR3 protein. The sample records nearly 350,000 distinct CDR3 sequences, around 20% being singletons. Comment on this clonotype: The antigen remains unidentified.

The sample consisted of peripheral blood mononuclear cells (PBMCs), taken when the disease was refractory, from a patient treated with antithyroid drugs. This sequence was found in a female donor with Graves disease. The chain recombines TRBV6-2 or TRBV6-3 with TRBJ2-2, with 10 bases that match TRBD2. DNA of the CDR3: TGTGCCAGCAGTTCCTTAGCGGGGGGACTTAACACCGGGGAGCTGTTTTTT. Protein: CASSSLAGGLNTGELFF.